One sample yielded the 31 T cell receptor beta chains listed below, sequenced in a study of cytotoxic CD8 clonotypes in ibrutinib-treated CLL. Some clones are missing from TCRdb's copy, which holds only in-frame ones; the method was immunoSEQ multiplex PCR. This sample has 90,000 to 150,000 clones, with about 53% found just once. The sample consisted of PBMCs, taken after 24 months of ibrutinib treatment. The origin of the receptors is a human donor with chronic lymphocytic leukemia.

The count of this clone is one. The chain has TRBV7-2 and TRBJ1-2; the D is unclear. The V and J ends lost 1 base and 8 bases respectively, with 14 bases between them. Germline V lookup: CDR1 SGHTA, CDR2 FQGNSA. The CDR3 length is 14 residues. CDR3: CASSLEGWARGYTF. CDR3 sequence (DNA): TGTGCCAGCAGCTTAGAGGGCTGGGCCCGGGGCTACACCTTC. The complete variable domain, with remaining parts taken from reference TRBV7-2 and TRBJ1-2, reads GAGVSQSPSNKVTEKGKDVELRCDPISGHTALYWYRQSLGQGLEFLIYFQGNSAPDKSGLPSDRFSAERTGGSVSTLTIQRTQQEDSAVYLCASSLEGWARGYTFGSGTRLTVV.

This clone was picked up a small number of times. This sample also contains other DNA sequences that code for the same CDR3. This rearrangement joins TRBV19 to TRBJ2-7, with D unclear. This CDR3 is 11 amino acids long. V was clipped by 1 base and J by 3 bases, with 1 base between them. Germline V gene sequence: CDR1 LNHDA, CDR2 SQIVND (reference sequence). The CDR3 nucleotides read TGTGCCAGTAGTATAGGCTACGAGCAGTACTTC. Translation gives CASSIGYEQYF.

The rearrangement joins TRBV5-1 to TRBJ1-2; D perhaps matches TRBD1 (5 bases). The CDR3 extends over 15 amino acids. Germline loops: CDR1 SGHRS, CDR2 YFSETQ. Trimming cost V 3 bases and J 2 bases, with 14 bases left between them. The CDR3 loop is CASSSSGQLNYGYTF. DNA of the CDR3: TGCGCCAGCAGCTCGTCGGGGCAGCTAAACTATGGCTACACCTTC.

This clone occurred a few times. J is TRBJ1-5 and V is TRBV19; D uncertain. Per germline, CDR1 LNHDA and CDR2 SQIVND (reference sequence). With 1 base removed from V and 8 bases from J, the gap between germline ends came to 9 bases. This CDR3 has 13 residues. In nucleotides, the CDR3 is TGTGCCAGTAGTATAGCCTCATTTGAGCCCCAGCATTTT. As protein: CASSIASFEPQHF. Drawing the rest from reference TRBV19 and TRBJ1-5, the complete variable domain is DGGITQSPKYLFRKEGQNVTLSCEQNLNHDAMYWYRQDPGQGLRLIYYSQIVNDFQKGDIAEGYSVSREKKESFPLTVTSAQKNPTAFYLCASSIASFEPQHFGDGTRLSIL.

The chain has TRBV13 and TRBJ1-4; 7 bases match TRBD1. The V gene end was trimmed by 0 bases and the J gene end by 5 bases; junction bases not matched to a gene: 9. Germline CDR1 reads PRHDT; CDR2 reads FYEKMQ (reference sequence). This CDR3 has 17 residues. Written as DNA, the CDR3 is TGTGCCAGCAGCTTAGGGACAGGGACCCGCACGAATGAAAAACTGTTTTTT. It is translated as CASSLGTGTRTNEKLFF.

The chain combines TRBV7-9 with TRBJ1-1, with 8 bases lining up with TRBD1. The CDR3 is 16 residues long. CDR1 SEHNR and CDR2 FQNEAQ come from the germline V gene (reference sequence). J was trimmed by 4 bases and V by 1 base; bases with no gene match: 8. CDR3 protein: CASSLGSQGARTEAFF. The CDR3 DNA follows: TGTGCCAGCAGCTTAGGATCGCAGGGGGCGCGCACTGAAGCTTTCTTT.

This clone was found once. V gene TRBV6-5 combines with J gene TRBJ2-1; 7 bases align to TRBD1. Germline CDR1 and CDR2: MNHEY and SVGAGI. The V and J ends lost 2 bases and 1 base, in that order; junction bases with no gene match: 2. The CDR3 is made up of 15 amino acids. The CDR3: CASSYKGQSYNEQFF. The CDR3 DNA follows: TGTGCCAGCAGTTACAAGGGACAGTCCTACAATGAGCAGTTCTTC.

The chain has TRBV19 and TRBJ1-5; tentatively, D is TRBD1 (6 bases). Per the germline V gene, CDR1 is LNHDA and CDR2 is SQIVND (reference sequence). The ends were cut back, 7 bases at V and 5 bases at J, with 15 bases in the middle. This CDR3 has 14 amino acids. The DNA for the CDR3 is TGTGCCAGTACCGAACAGGGAGTAGATCAGCCCCAGCATTTT. This codes for CASTEQGVDQPQHF.

The chain joins TRBV18 to TRBJ2-3, with 8 bases fitting TRBD1. Trimming at V came to 4 bases and at J to 3 bases, leaving 6 bases not matched to a gene. CDR1 KGHSH and CDR2 LQKENI come from the germline V gene. The CDR3 is 15 residues long. The CDR3 region is CASSLRQGRTDTQYF. The CDR3 DNA follows: TGTGCCAGCTCACTCCGACAGGGGCGAACAGATACGCAGTATTTT.

Here the CDR3 DNA reads TGTGCCAGCAGCTTAGCGGGTGGAGGAGACACTGAAGCTTTCTTT. Translation gives CASSLAGGGDTEAFF. The J gene is TRBJ1-1, the V gene TRBV7-6; D gene ambiguous. V was shortened by 0 bases and J by 3 bases, with 11 bases between the two germline ends. Germline V gene sequence: CDR1 SGHVS, CDR2 FNYEAQ. The CDR3 sequence is 15 residues long.

The chain uses TRBV5-6 and TRBJ2-5; no clear D. This CDR3 contains 14 residues. The germline CDR1 and CDR2 sequences are SGHDT and YYEEEE. The V and J ends lost 4 bases and 3 bases respectively, with 13 bases between them. The CDR3 coding sequence is TGTGCCAGCAGCACGCTAGGCGAAGAAGAGACCCAGTACTTC. Encoded protein: CASSTLGEEETQYF. Looking up the rest from reference TRBV5-6 and TRBJ2-5 gives the full variable domain: DAGVTQSPTHLIKTRGQQVTLRCSPKSGHDTVSWYQQALGQGPQFIFQYYEEEERQRGNFPDRFSGHQFPNYSSELNVNALLLGDSALYLCASSTLGEEETQYFGPGTRLLVL.

This chain joins TRBV7-3 and TRBJ1-2, with D possibly TRBD1 on 5 matching bases. Germline assignment: CDR1 SGHTA and CDR2 FQGTGA. V was pared by 5 bases and J by 4 bases, with 17 bases between. This CDR3 has 15 residues. This CDR3 reads CASSPEPGRGYGYTF. CDR3 sequence (DNA): TGTGCCAGCAGCCCCGAGCCGGGACGGGGCTATGGCTACACCTTC.

The CDR3 DNA reads as TGTGCCAGCAGCGAGACCCCACTCGGACAGGGGAGGGATACGCAGTATTTT. Translated: CASSETPLGQGRDTQYF. The genes are TRBV9 and TRBJ2-3; 9 positions match TRBD1. Germline V CDR1 and CDR2: SGDLS, YYNGEE. The CDR3 spans 17 residues. Losses at the gene ends were 3 bases for V and 6 bases for J; bases not matched to a gene: 14.

The chain links TRBV6-9 to TRBJ1-2; TRBD1 aligns across 7 bases. J was trimmed by 1 base and V by 6 bases; bases with no gene match: 5. Germline V CDR1 and CDR2: MNHGY, SVAAGI. This CDR3 spans 14 amino acids. The CDR3 sequence: CASSWGTVNYGYTF. In nucleotides, the CDR3 is TGTGCCAGCAGCTGGGGGACAGTTAACTATGGCTACACCTTC.

The rearrangement links TRBV9 to TRBJ2-1; no clear D gene. This CDR3 spans 14 amino acids. The germline CDR1 and CDR2 sequences are SGDLS and YYNGEE. V shed 4 bases and J shed 6 bases, with 14 bases lying between them. CDR3: CASSPQLTLNEQFF. DNA for the CDR3: TGTGCCAGCAGCCCACAACTAACGCTCAATGAGCAGTTCTTC.

The chain couples TRBV21-1 to TRBJ2-2; TRBD1, the D gene given by the table, was not confirmed from the DNA. TRBV21-1 is tagged as a pseudogene. The CDR3 is 15 residues long. The CDR3 sequence is CASKQGQTVTGELFF. The DNA of the CDR3 is TGTGCCAGCAAACAGGGACAGACAGTCACCGGGGAGCTGTTTTTT.

This clone was picked up many times. The J gene is TRBJ2-1, the V gene TRBV10-3, with D uncertain. V shed 3 bases and J shed 9 bases, with 9 bases lying between them. The CDR3 has 12 amino acids. Per germline, CDR1 ENHRY and CDR2 SYGVKD. CDR3 residues: CAISEGDPEQFF. CDR3 DNA sequence: TGTGCCATCAGTGAAGGAGACCCTGAGCAGTTCTTC.

This clone came up a few times. The chain combines TRBV15 with TRBJ2-5; D uncertain. Germline V gene sequence: CDR1 LNHNV, CDR2 YYDKDF (reference sequence). The CDR3 length is 12 residues. V gave up 0 bases and J gave up 7 bases, with 6 bases separating them. CDR3 sequence: CATSRDIGTQYF. Here the CDR3 DNA reads TGTGCCACCAGCAGAGATATTGGGACCCAGTACTTC.

The chain joins TRBV30 to TRBJ1-6; 11 positions match TRBD1. CDR3 size: 15 residues. V was clipped by 4 bases and J by 10 bases; unmatched bases: 9. Germline V gene sequence: CDR1 GTSNPN, CDR2 SVGIG (reference sequence). Written as DNA, the CDR3 is TGTGCCTGGACAAGGGGGACAGGGGGATCGTCACCCCTCCACTTT. Residues: CAWTRGTGGSSPLHF.

V and J are TRBV10-3 and TRBJ2-2; the D gene is possibly TRBD2 (6 bases). There are 16 residues in the CDR3. V was pared by 0 bases and J by 1 base, with 9 bases between. The V gene's germline CDR1 is ENHRY and CDR2 SYGVKD. The CDR3, as DNA: TGTGCCATCAGTGAGTCGGGGACTGGGAACACCGGGGAGCTGTTTTTT. It encodes CAISESGTGNTGELFF.

The gene calls are TRBV5-1 and TRBJ2-5; 8 positions agree with TRBD2. CDR3 length equals 16 residues. Germline CDR1 and CDR2: SGHRS and YFSETQ. The ends lost 2 bases at V and 1 base at J; junction bases unmatched: 7. The CDR3 protein is CASSFGVGTSQETQYF. CDR3 nucleotides: TGCGCCAGCAGCTTTGGGGTCGGGACTAGCCAAGAGACCCAGTACTTC.

This clone was counted between two and nine times. This rearrangement joins TRBV28 to TRBJ2-7, with D perhaps TRBD2 (5 bases). V shed 5 bases and J shed 4 bases, with 9 bases lying between them. Germline CDR1 MDHEN, CDR2 SYDVKM. CDR3 length equals 12 residues. The DNA of the CDR3 is TGTGCCAGCAGTCCCGGGGAGTACGAGCAGTACTTC. Its protein is CASSPGEYEQYF.

The rearrangement joins TRBV7-3 to TRBJ2-1; D may be TRBD2 (6 bases). The CDR3 is made up of 15 amino acids. Germline CDR1 and CDR2: SGHTA and FQGTGA. The germline V and J ends were trimmed by 1 base and 8 bases, with 15 bases remaining between them. In DNA, the CDR3 is TGTGCCAGCAGCTTAATCCCCGGGGTAGCGGATGAGCAGTTCTTC. Its protein product is CASSLIPGVADEQFF.

The rearrangement uses TRBV5-1 and TRBJ2-1; TRBD2 matches at 8 bases. CDR1 is SGHRS and CDR2 is YFSETQ in the germline V gene. J was trimmed by 9 bases and V by 0 bases; bases with no gene match: 8. The CDR3 length is 15 residues. The CDR3 DNA sequence: TGCGCCAGCAGCTTGGAACCGGGACTAGATGCTGAGCAGTTCTTC. Translation gives CASSLEPGLDAEQFF.

This clone was seen only a few times. V and J are TRBV5-1 and TRBJ1-2, with D possibly matching TRBD1 (5 bases). Germline CDR1 reads SGHRS; CDR2 reads YFSETQ. V lost 5 bases and J 2 bases, leaving 10 bases between the germline ends. This CDR3 spans 13 amino acids. The chain's CDR3 is CASSPDSNYGYTF. The CDR3 region has the DNA TGCGCCAGCAGTCCTGACAGCAACTATGGCTACACCTTC.

The table lists this clone with a few counts. The chain employs TRBV29-1 and TRBJ2-2; no clear D. The germline V gene has CDR1 SQVTM and CDR2 ANQGSEA. V lost 4 bases and J 4 bases, leaving 10 bases between the germline ends. CDR3 length: 13 amino acids. The CDR3 DNA follows: TGCAGCGTTGGGATCTTAGGCACCGGGGAGCTGTTTTTT. Translating gives CSVGILGTGELFF.

This chain links TRBV5-1 with TRBJ2-7, with a possible D match to TRBD2 (6 bases). CDR1 is SGHRS and CDR2 is YFSETQ in the germline V gene. The length of the CDR3 is 15 residues. V was pared by 0 bases and J by 5 bases, with 15 bases between. CDR3 region: CASSLAGRGGHEQYF. CDR3 nucleotides: TGCGCCAGCAGCTTGGCGGGGCGGGGCGGCCACGAGCAGTACTTC.

This clone was seen a single time. The chain couples TRBV2 to TRBJ1-1; no clear D. V was cut by 1 base and J by 3 bases, with 6 bases left in between. CDR1 SNHLY and CDR2 FYNNEI come from the germline V gene. The CDR3 totals 13 residues. The DNA for the CDR3 is TGTGCCAGCAGTGAAGAAATCTACACTGAAGCTTTCTTT. Translated: CASSEEIYTEAFF.

V is TRBV5-1 and J is TRBJ2-5; the match to TRBD1 covers 12 bases. CDR3 length: 15 residues. V shed 4 bases, J shed 5 bases, and the junction held 6 bases outside the gene matches. Germline loops: CDR1 SGHRS, CDR2 YFSETQ. The CDR3 reads CASSTGTGGLETQYF. In DNA, the CDR3 is TGCGCCAGCAGCACCGGGACAGGGGGCCTGGAGACCCAGTACTTC.

The chain combines TRBV6-5 with TRBJ1-5; 8 nucleotides match TRBD1. The germline V gene has CDR1 MNHEY and CDR2 SVGAGI. V shed 4 bases, J shed 7 bases, and the junction held 6 bases outside the gene matches. The CDR3 sequence is 14 residues long. CDR3 nucleotide sequence: TGTGCCAGCAGTTTTCAACAGGGGGAACAGCCCCAGCATTTT. It translates to CASSFQQGEQPQHF.

About this clone itself: One junction end does not reproduce the germline sequence, and a read error may be involved. This chain connects TRBV7-2 to TRBJ2-1; possibly TRBD2 for D (6 bases). CDR1 and CDR2 (germline): SGHTA, FQGNSA. The CDR3 totals 15 residues. In DNA, the CDR3 is TGTGCCAGCAGCATAGCGGTTAGCTCCTACAATGAGCAGTTCTTC. Protein: CASSIAVSSYNEQFF.